Here is one T cell receptor beta chain with its context. No antigen is known for it. This specimen comes from a study of cytomegalovirus exposure and HLA in healthy donors. The wider study: Tens of millions of unique TCRs from HLA-typed donors made up an early data release. Regarding the study as a whole: For most TCR beta V segments, an earlier analysis put the productive rate at about 87% or about 30% of the time. Several top significant clusters appeared, in a later analysis, to be linked to common viral pathogens.

In the PCR, 60 Vbeta and 13 Jbeta primers were used. Repertoires were generated with immunoSEQ multiplex PCR, while TCRdb's copy carries only in-frame clones and drops some. The top ten clones hold 9.5% to 13% of a sample with 190,000 or so clones, over 75% of them seen once. Trimming shortened V by 3 bases and J by 7 bases, and 19 bases separated the two germline ends. The CDR3 extends over 16 amino acids. CDR1 and CDR2 (germline): LNHNV, YYDKDF (reference sequence). The source of this sequence is a woman aged 45-60 years in good health and CMV-seropositive. Material for sequencing was PBMCs. This chain connects TRBV15 to TRBJ1-5; D possibly corresponds to TRBD1 (5 bases). In nucleotides, the CDR3 is TGTGCCACCAGCAGGGGGCGGGGGGGGGATTGGCAGCCCCAGCATTTT. Protein: CATSRGRGGDWQPQHF.